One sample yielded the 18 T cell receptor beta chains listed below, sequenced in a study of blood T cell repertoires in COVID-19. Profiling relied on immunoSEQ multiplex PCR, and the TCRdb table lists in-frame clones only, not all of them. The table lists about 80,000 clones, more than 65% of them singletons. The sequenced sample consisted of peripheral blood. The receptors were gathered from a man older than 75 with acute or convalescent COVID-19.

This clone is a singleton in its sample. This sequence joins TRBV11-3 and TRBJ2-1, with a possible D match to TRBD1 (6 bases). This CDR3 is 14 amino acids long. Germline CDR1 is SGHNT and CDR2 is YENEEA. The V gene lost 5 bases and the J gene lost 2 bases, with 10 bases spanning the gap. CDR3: CASSPGQTYNEQFF. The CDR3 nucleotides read TGTGCCAGCAGCCCCGGACAGACCTACAATGAGCAGTTCTTC. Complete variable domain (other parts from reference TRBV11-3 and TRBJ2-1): EAGVVQSPRYKIIEKKQPVAFWCNPISGHNTLYWYLQNLGQGPELLIRYENEEAVDDSQLPKDRFSAERLKGVDSTLKIQPAELGDSAVYLCASSPGQTYNEQFFGPGTRLTVL.

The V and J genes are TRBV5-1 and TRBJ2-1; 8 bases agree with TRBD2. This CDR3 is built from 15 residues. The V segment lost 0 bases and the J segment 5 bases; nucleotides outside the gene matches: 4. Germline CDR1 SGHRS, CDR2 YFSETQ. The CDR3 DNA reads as TGCGCCAGCAGCTTGGGCGGGGGGTCAGACAATGAGCAGTTCTTC. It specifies CASSLGGGSDNEQFF.

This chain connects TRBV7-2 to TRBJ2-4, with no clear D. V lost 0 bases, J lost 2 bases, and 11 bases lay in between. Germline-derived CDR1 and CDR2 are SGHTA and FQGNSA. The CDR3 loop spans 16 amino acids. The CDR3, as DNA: TGTGCCAGCAGCTTAGCATCTTCGACATCCAAAAACATTCAGTACTTC. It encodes CASSLASSTSKNIQYF.

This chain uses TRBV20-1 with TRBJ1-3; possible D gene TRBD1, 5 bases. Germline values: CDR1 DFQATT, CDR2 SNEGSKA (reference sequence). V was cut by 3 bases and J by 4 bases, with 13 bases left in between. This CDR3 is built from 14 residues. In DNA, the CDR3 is TGCAGTGCTAGTGCGGGGGTGGAAGGAAACACCATATATTTT. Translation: CSASAGVEGNTIYF.

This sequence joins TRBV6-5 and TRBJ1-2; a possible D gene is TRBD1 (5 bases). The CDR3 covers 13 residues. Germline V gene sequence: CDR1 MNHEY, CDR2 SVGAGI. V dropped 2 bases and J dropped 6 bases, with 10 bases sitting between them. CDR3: CASSYAGGNGYTF. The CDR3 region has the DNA TGTGCCAGCAGTTACGCGGGGGGGAATGGCTACACCTTC.

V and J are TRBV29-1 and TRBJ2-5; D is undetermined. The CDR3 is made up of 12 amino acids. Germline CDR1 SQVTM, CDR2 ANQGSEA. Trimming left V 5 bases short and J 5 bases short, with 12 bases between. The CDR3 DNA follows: TGCAGCGTTCGCTCAGCGAGCGAGACCCAGTACTTC. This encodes CSVRSASETQYF.

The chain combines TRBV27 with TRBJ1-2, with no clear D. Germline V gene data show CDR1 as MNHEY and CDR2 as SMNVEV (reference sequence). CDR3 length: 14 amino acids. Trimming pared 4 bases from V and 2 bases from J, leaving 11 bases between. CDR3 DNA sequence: TGTGCCAGCAGTTCGAATTTTGGCAACTATGGCTACACCTTC. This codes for CASSSNFGNYGYTF.

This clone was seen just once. CDR3 in amino acids: CASSSNRGQRAGELFF. For the CDR3, the DNA is TGTGCCAGCAGCTCAAACAGGGGGCAGCGGGCCGGGGAGCTGTTTTTT. The V and J genes are TRBV5-4 and TRBJ2-2; 9 bases are shared with TRBD1. Germline V CDR1 and CDR2: SGHNT, YYREEE (reference sequence). There are 16 residues in the CDR3. The junction had 9 bases not matched to a gene; V was cut back by 3 bases and J by 6 bases.

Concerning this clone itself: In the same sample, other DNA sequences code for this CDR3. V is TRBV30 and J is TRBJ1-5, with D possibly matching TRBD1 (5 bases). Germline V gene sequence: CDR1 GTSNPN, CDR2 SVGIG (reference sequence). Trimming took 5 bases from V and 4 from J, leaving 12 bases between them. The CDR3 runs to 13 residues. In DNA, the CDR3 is TGTGCCTGGTCTCCCACAGGAAATCAGCCCCAGCATTTT. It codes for CAWSPTGNQPQHF.

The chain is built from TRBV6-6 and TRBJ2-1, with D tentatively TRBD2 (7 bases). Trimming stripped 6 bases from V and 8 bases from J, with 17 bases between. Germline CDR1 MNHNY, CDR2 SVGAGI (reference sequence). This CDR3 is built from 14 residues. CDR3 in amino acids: CASRRGGGVDEQFF. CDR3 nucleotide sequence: TGTGCCAGCAGAAGGGGGGGCGGCGTCGATGAGCAGTTCTTC.

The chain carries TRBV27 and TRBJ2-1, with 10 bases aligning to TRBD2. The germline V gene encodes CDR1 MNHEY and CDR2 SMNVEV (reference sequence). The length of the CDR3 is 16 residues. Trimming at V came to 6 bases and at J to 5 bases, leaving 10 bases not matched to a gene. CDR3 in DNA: TGTGCCAGCAGGGCCACCATAGCGGGGGGCCACAATGAGCAGTTCTTC. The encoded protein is CASRATIAGGHNEQFF.

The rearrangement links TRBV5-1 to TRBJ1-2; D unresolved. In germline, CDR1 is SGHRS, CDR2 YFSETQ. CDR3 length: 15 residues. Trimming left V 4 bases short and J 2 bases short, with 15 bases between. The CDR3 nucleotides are TGCGCCAGCAGCGAAGAGAGTTTGGTGAACTATGGCTACACCTTC. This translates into CASSEESLVNYGYTF. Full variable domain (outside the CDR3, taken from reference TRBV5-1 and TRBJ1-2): KAGVTQTPRYLIKTRGQQVTLSCSPISGHRSVSWYQQTPGQGLQFLFEYFSETQRNKGNFPGRFSGRQFSNSRSEMNVSTLELGDSALYLCASSEESLVNYGYTFGSGTRLTVV.

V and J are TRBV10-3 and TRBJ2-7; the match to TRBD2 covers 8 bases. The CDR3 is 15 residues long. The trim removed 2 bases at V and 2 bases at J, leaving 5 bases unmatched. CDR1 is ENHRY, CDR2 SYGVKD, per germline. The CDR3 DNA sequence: TGTGCCATCAGTGAGGGCGGGGGGTCTACCTACGAGCAGTACTTC. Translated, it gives CAISEGGGSTYEQYF.

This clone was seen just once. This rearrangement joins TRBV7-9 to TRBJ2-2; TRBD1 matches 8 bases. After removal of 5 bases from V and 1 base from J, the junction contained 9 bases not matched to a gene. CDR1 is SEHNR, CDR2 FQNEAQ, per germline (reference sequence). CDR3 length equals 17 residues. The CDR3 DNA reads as TGTGCCAGCAGCAACGACAGGGGCGGTGGGAACACCGGGGAGCTGTTTTTT. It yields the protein CASSNDRGGGNTGELFF.

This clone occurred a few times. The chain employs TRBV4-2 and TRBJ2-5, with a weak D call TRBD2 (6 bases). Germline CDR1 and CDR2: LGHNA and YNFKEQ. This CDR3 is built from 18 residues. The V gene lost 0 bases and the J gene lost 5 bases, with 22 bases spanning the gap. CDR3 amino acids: CASSQDPGRGSRRETQYF. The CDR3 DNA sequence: TGTGCCAGCAGCCAAGACCCTGGACGGGGGAGTCGGAGGGAGACCCAGTACTTC.

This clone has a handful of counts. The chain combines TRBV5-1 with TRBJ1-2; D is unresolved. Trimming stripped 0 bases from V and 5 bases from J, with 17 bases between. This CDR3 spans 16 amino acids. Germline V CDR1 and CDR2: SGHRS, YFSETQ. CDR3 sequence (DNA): TGCGCCAGCAGCTTGGGGGTTACGCGGCAGTTGTATGGCTACACCTTC. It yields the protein CASSLGVTRQLYGYTF.

The CDR3, as DNA: TGTGCCAGCAGTTTATTAGGTCGCCGGGAAAATTCACCCCTCCACTTT. Translating gives CASSLLGRRENSPLHF. This sequence joins TRBV27 and TRBJ1-6; the D is unclear. The V end lost 1 base, the J end lost 7 bases, and 14 bases lay between the germline ends. In germline, CDR1 is MNHEY, CDR2 SMNVEV (reference sequence). CDR3 length: 16 amino acids.

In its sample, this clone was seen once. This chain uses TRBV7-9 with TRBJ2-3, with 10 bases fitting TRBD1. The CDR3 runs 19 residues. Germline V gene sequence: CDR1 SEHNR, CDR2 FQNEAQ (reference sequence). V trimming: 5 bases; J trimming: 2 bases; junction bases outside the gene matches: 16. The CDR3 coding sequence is TGTGCCAGCAGCCGCGGACAGGGGGGCGTTGGTCGAAACACAGATACGCAGTATTTT. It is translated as CASSRGQGGVGRNTDTQYF.